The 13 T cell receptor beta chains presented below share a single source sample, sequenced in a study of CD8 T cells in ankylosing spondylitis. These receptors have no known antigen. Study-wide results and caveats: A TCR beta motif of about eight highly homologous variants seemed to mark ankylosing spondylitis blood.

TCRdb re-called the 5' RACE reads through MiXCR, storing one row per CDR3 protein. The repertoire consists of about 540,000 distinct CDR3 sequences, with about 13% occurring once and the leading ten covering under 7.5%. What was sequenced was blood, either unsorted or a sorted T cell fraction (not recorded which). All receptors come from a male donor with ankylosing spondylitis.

CDR3 sequence (DNA): TGCGCCAGCATGCCCAGCTCCTACAATGAGCAGTTCTTC. It translates to CASMPSSYNEQFF. J is TRBJ2-1 and V is TRBV5-1; D gene unclear. CDR3 size: 13 residues. From germline, CDR1 is SGHRS and CDR2 YFSETQ. The V and J ends lost 6 bases and 0 bases respectively, with 7 bases between them.

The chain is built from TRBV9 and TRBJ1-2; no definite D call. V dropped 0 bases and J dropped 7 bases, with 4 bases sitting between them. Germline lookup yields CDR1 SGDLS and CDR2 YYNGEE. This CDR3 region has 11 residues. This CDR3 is CASSVVVGYTF. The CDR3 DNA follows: TGTGCCAGCAGCGTAGTTGTTGGCTACACCTTC. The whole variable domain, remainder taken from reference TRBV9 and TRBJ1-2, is DSGVTQTPKHLITATGQRVTLRCSPRSGDLSVYWYQQSLDQGLQFLIQYYNGEERAKGNILERFSAQQFPDLHSELNLSSLELGDSALYFCASSVVVGYTFGSGTRLTVV.

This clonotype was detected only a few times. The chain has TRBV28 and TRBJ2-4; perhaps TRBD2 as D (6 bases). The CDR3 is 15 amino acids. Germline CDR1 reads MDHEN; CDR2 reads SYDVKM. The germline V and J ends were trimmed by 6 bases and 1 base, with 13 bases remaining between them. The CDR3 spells CASRMGGDAKNIQYF. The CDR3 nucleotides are TGTGCCAGCAGAATGGGGGGTGACGCCAAAAACATTCAGTACTTC.

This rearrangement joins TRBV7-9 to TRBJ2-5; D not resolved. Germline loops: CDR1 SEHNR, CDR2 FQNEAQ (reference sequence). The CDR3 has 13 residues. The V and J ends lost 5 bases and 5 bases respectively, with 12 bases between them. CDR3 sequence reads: CASSNAAVETQYF. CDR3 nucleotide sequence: TGTGCCAGCAGCAACGCGGCGGTTGAGACCCAGTACTTC.

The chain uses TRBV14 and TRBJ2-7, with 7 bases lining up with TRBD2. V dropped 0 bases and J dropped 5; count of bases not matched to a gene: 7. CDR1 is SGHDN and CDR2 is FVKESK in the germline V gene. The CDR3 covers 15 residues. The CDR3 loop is CASSQEKAGNHEQYF. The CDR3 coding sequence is TGTGCCAGCAGCCAAGAGAAAGCGGGAAATCACGAGCAGTACTTC.

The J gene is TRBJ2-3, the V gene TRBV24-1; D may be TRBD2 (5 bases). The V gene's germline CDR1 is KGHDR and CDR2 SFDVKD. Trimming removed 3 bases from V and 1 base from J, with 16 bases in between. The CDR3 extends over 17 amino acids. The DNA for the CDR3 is TGTGCCACCAGTGATCAGGTCACGGGAAGGGGCACAGATACGCAGTATTTT. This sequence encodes CATSDQVTGRGTDTQYF.

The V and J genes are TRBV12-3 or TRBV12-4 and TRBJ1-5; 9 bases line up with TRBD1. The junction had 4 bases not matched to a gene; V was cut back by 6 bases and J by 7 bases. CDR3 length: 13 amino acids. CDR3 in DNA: TGTGCCAGCAGACGGGACAGGGACCAGCCCCAGCATTTT. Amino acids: CASRRDRDQPQHF.

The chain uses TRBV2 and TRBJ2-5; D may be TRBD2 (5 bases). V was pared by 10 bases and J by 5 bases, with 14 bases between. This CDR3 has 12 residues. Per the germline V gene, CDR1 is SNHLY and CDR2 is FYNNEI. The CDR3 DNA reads TGTGCCAACGGACTGAGTCGGGAGACCCAGTACTTC. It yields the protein CANGLSRETQYF.

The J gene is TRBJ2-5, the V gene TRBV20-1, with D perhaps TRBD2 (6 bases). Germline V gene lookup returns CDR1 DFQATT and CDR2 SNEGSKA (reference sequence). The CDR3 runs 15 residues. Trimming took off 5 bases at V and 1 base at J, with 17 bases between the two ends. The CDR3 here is CSAARGGRPQETQYF. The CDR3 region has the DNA TGCAGTGCTGCCCGGGGAGGTAGACCCCAAGAGACCCAGTACTTC.

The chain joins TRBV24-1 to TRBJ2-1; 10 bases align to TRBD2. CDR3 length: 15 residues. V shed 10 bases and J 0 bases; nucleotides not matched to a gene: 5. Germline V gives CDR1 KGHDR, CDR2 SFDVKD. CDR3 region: CATSTSGNSYNEQFF. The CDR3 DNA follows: TGTGCCACTTCTACTAGCGGGAACTCCTACAATGAGCAGTTCTTC.

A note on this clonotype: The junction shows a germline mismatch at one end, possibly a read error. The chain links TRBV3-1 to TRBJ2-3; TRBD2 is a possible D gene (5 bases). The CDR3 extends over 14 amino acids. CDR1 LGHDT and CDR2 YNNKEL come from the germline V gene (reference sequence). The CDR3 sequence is CASKALGSPDTQYF. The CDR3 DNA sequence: TGTGCCAGCAAAGCTCTAGGGAGTCCAGATACACAGTATTTT.

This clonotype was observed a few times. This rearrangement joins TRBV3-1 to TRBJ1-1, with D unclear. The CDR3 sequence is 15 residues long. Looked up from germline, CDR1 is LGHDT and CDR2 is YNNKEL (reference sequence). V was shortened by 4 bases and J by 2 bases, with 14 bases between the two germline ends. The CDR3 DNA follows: TGTGCCAGCAGCCCGATCCGGGTAATCAACACTGAAGCTTTCTTT. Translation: CASSPIRVINTEAFF. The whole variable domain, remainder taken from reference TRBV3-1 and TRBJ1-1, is DTAVSQTPKYLVTQMGNDKSIKCEQNLGHDTMYWYKQDSKKFLKIMFSYNNKELIINETVPNRFSPKSPDKAHLNLHINSLELGDSAVYFCASSPIRVINTEAFFGQGTRLTVV.

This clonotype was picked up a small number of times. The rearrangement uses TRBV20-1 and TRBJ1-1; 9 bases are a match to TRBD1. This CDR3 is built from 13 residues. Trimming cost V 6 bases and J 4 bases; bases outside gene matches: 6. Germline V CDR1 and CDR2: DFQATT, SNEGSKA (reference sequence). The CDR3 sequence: CSAPGTGSTEAFF. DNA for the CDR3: TGCAGTGCCCCGGGGACAGGGAGCACTGAAGCTTTCTTT.